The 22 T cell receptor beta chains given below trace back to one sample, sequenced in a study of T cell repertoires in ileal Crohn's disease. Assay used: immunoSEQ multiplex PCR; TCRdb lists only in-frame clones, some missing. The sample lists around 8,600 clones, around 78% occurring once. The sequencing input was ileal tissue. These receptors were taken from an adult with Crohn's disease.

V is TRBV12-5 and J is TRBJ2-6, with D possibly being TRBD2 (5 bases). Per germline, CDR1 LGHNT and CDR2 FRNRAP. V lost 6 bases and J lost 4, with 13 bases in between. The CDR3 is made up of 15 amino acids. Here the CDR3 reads CASGMERSGANVLTF. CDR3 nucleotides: TGTGCTAGTGGGATGGAGCGGTCCGGGGCCAACGTCCTGACTTTC.

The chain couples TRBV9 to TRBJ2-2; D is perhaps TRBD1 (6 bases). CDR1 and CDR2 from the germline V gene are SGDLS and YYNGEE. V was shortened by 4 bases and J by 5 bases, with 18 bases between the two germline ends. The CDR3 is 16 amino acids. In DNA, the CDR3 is TGTGCCAGCAGCCCTTCAGTGGGGGCGCTAACCGGGGAGCTGTTTTTT. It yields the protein CASSPSVGALTGELFF.

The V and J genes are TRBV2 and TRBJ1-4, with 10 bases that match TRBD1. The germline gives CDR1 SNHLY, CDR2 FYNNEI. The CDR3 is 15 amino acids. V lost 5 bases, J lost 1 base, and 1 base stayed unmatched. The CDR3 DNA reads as TGTGCCAGCAGTAGGGACAGGGGAACTAATGAAAAACTGTTTTTT. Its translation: CASSRDRGTNEKLFF.

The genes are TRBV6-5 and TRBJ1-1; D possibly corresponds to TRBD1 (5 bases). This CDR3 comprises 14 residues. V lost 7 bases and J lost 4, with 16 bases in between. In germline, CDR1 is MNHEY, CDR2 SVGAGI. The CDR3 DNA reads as TGTGCCAGCAATAAAGGGGCCATGGGCACTGAAGCTTTCTTT. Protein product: CASNKGAMGTEAFF.

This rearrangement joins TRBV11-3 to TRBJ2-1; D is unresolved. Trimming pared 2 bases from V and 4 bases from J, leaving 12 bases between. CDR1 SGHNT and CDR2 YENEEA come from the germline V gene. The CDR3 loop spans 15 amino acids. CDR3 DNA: TGTGCCAGCAGCTTAAGGCTTGGAGCATACAATGAGCAGTTCTTC. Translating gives CASSLRLGAYNEQFF.

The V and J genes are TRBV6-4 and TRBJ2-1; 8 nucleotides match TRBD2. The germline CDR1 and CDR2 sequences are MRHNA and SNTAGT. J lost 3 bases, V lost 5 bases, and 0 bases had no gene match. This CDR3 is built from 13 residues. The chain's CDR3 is CASSTSGYNEQFF. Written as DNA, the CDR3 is TGTGCCAGCAGTACTAGCGGCTACAATGAGCAGTTCTTC.

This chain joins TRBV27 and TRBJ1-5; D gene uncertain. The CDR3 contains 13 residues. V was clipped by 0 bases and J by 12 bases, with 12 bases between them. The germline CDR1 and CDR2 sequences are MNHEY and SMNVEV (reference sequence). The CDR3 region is CASSLSIASGQHF. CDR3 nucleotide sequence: TGTGCCAGCAGTTTATCGATAGCGTCGGGCCAGCATTTT.

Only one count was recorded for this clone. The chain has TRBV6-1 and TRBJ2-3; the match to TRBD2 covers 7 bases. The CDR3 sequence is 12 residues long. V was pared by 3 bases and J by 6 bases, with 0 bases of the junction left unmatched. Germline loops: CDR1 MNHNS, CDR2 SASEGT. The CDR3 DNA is TGTGCCAGCAGTGACGGGGGGGATACGCAGTATTTT. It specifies CASSDGGDTQYF.

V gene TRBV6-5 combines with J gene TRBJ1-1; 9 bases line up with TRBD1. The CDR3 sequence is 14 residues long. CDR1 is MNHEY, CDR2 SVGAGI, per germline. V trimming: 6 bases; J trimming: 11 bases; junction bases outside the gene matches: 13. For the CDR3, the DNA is TGTGCCAGCAGGCCACCGGGACAGGGAAGGGAGGCTTTCTTT. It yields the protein CASRPPGQGREAFF.

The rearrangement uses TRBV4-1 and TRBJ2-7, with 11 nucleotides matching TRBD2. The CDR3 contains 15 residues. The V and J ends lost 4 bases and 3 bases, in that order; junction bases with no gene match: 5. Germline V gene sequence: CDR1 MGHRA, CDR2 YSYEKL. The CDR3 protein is CASSLRLAGYYEQYF. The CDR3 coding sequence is TGCGCCAGCAGCCTAAGACTAGCGGGGTACTACGAGCAGTACTTC.

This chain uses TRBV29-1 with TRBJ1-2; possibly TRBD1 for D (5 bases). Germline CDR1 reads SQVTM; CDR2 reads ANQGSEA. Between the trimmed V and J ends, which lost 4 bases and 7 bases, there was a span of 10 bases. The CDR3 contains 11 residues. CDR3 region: CSVGGGSGYTF. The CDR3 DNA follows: TGCAGCGTTGGTGGGGGGTCTGGCTACACCTTC.

CDR3 in DNA: TGTGCCAGCAGCATTCTAGCGGGAGCCTACGAGCAGTACTTC. Encoded protein: CASSILAGAYEQYF. This chain uses TRBV7-9 with TRBJ2-7; 10 bases line up with TRBD2. The CDR3 totals 14 residues. V lost 5 bases to trimming and J lost 2 bases; unmatched junction nucleotides: 3. Germline CDR1 reads SEHNR; CDR2 reads FQNEAQ (reference sequence).

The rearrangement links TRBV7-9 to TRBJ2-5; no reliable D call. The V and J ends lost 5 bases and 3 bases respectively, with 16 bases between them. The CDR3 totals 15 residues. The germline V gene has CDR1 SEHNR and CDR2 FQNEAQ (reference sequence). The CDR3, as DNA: TGTGCCAGCAGCCCCGGGTCTCCCGGAGAAGAGACCCAGTACTTC. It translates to CASSPGSPGEETQYF.

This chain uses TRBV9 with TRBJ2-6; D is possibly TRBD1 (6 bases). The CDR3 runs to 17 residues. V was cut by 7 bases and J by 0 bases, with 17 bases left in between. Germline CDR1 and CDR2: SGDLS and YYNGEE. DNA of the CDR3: TGTGCCAGCGAAACAGGGAACATAGGCTCTGGGGCCAACGTCCTGACTTTC. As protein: CASETGNIGSGANVLTF.

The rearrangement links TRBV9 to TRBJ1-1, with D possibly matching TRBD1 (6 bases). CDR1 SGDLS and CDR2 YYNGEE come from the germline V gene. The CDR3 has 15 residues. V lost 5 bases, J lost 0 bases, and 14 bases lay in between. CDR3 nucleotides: TGTGCCAGCAGACGGACAGTTTCGATGAACACTGAAGCTTTCTTT. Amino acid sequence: CASRRTVSMNTEAFF.

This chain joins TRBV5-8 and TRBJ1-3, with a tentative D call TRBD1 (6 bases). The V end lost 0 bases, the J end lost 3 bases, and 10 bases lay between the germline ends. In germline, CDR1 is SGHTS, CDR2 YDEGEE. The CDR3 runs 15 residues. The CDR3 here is CASSLGGQGGNTIYF. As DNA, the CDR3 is TGTGCCAGCAGCTTGGGGGGACAAGGTGGAAACACCATATATTTT.

CDR3 nucleotides: TGTGCCAGCAGTGATGAGGGACAGTATAATTCACCCCTCCACTTT. Amino acids: CASSDEGQYNSPLHF. This sequence joins TRBV6-1 and TRBJ1-6; 7 positions agree with TRBD1. The CDR3 runs to 15 residues. V was clipped by 3 bases and J by 4 bases; unmatched bases: 3. CDR1 and CDR2 from the germline V gene are MNHNS and SASEGT.

CDR3 DNA sequence: TGTGCCAGCAGCACAGCGGGGGGGCCCGGGGAGCTGTTTTTT. Amino acid sequence: CASSTAGGPGELFF. The chain combines TRBV21-1 with TRBJ2-2; the D call TRBD2 from the table was never checked on the DNA. TRBV21-1 is noted as a pseudogene. CDR3 length: 14 residues.

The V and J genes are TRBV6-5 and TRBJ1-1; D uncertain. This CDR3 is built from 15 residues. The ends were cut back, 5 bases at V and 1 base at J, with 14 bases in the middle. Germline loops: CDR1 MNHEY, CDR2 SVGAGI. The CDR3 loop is CASSRTPTANTEAFF. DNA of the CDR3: TGTGCCAGCAGTCGAACCCCAACAGCGAACACTGAAGCTTTCTTT.

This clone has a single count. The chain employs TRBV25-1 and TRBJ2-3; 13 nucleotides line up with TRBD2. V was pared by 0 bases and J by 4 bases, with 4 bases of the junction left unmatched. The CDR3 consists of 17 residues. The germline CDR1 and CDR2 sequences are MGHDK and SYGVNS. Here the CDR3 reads CASSEYRTSGGADTQYF. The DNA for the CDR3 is TGTGCCAGCAGTGAATATCGGACTAGCGGGGGTGCAGATACGCAGTATTTT.

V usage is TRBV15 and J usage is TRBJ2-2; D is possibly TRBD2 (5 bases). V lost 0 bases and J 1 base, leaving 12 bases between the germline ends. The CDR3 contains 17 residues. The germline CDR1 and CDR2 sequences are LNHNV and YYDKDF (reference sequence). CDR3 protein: CATSRDSDPGNTGELFF. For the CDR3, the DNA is TGTGCCACCAGCAGAGATAGCGATCCGGGGAACACCGGGGAGCTGTTTTTT.

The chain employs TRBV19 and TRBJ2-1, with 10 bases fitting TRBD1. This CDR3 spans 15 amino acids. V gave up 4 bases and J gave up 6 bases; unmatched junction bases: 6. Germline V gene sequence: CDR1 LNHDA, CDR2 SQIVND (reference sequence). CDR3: CASSTDRGYLNEQFF. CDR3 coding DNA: TGTGCCAGTAGTACGGACAGGGGGTACCTCAATGAGCAGTTCTTC.